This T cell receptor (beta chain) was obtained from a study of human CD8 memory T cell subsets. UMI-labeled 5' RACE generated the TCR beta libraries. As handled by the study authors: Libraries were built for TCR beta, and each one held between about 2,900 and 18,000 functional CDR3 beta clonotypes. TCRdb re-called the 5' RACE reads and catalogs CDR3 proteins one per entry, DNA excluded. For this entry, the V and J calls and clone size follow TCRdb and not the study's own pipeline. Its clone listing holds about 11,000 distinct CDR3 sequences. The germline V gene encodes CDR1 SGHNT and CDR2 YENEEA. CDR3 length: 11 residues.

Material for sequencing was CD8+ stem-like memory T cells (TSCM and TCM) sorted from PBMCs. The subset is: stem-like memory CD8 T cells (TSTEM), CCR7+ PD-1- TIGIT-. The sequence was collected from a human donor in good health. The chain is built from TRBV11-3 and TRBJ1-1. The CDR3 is CASSLGVEAFF.